This TCR beta chain was sequenced during a study of blood T cell repertoires in COVID-19. There are 16 residues in the CDR3. V gave up 3 bases and J gave up 0 bases; unmatched junction bases: 3. CDR1 is SGHRS and CDR2 is YFSETQ in the germline V gene. Study processing details: How many nucleated cells were present was estimated from reference gene primer amplification. Profiling relied on immunoSEQ multiplex PCR, and the TCRdb table lists in-frame clones only, not all of them. V and J calls plus clone size are reproduced from that table; the DNA served to infer D and trimming. The sample holds a few hundred thousand clones; 80% to 90% are singletons and the top ten take 8.9%. Clinical histories supplied by participants themselves formed the basis of cohort assignment.

Material: PBMCs or T cells enriched from blood (not recorded which). The V call is TRBV5-1, the J call TRBJ2-1; 10 positions agree with TRBD2. This receptor was obtained from a woman aged 18 to 35 who had recovered from COVID-19. CDR3 in amino acids: CASSSPSGSSYNEQFF. The CDR3 DNA follows: TGCGCCAGCAGCTCACCTAGCGGGAGCTCCTACAATGAGCAGTTCTTC.